The clone carrying this T cell receptor (beta chain) turned up a few times. No antigen is known for it. This CDR3 contains 15 residues. Germline values: CDR1 LNHDA, CDR2 SQIVND (reference sequence). V shed 5 bases and J shed 5 bases, with 15 bases lying between them. TCR beta CDR3 regions were amplified from RNA transcripts. The primer set for the first-round RT-PCR of the TCR CDR3 was HTBI. TCRdb fed the multiplex PCR reads into MiXCR, producing one record per CDR3 protein. The repertoire consists of about 480,000 distinct CDR3 sequences, with around 15% occurring once and the leading ten covering 17%. Clinicians diagnosed patients from clinical symptoms, serum thyroxine and TRAb, thyroid ultrasound and orbital computed tomography. PBMCs stemmed from around 10 ml fresh peripheral blood. The record originates from a study of T cells in Graves' hyperthyroidism and ophthalmopathy. Study-level points and caveats: Most clonotypes that expanded in the thyroid above 0.001 also showed up in blood.

This receptor was taken from a woman younger than 35 with Graves' hyperthyroidism. The V call is TRBV19, the J call TRBJ2-2; a weak D match, TRBD2 (5 bases). Sequencing was performed on blood. Here the CDR3 reads CASSFAGPETGELFF. The CDR3 bases are TGTGCCAGTAGTTTCGCGGGCCCGGAGACCGGGGAGCTGTTTTTT.